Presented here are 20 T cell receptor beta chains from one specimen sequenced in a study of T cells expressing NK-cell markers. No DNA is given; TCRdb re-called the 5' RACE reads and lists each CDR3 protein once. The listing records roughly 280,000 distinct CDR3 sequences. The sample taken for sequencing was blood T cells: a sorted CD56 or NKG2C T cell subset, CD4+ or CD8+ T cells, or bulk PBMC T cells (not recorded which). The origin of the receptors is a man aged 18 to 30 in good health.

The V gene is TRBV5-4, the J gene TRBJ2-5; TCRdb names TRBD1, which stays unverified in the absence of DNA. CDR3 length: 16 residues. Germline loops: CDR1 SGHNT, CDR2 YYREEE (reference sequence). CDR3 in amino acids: CASSLAGRTGKETQYF.

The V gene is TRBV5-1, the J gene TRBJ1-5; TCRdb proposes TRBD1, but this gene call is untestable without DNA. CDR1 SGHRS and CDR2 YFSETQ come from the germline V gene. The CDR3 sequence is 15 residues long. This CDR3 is CASSGRGESKQPQHF.

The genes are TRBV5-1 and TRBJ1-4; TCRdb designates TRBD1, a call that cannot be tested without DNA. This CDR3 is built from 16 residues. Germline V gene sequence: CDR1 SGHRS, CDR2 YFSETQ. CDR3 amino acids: CASSRDTGEYNEKLFF.

CDR3 protein: CASSLIGDLGIGYNEQFF. The chain couples TRBV18 to TRBJ2-1; TCRdb outputs TRBD1, but without DNA this stays unchecked. The CDR3 consists of 18 residues. In germline, CDR1 is KGHSH, CDR2 LQKENI.

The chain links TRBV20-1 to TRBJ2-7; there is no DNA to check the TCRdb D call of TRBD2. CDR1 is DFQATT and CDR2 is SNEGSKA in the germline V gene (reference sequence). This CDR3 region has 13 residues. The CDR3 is CSASKTSGIEQYF.

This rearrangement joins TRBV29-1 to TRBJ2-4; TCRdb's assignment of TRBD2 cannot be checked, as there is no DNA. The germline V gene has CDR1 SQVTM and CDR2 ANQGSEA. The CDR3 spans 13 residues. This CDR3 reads CSAVGPLGNIQYF.

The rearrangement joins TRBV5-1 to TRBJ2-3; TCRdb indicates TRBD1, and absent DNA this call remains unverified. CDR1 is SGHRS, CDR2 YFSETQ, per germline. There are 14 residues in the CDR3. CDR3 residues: CASLSGTGSDTQYF.

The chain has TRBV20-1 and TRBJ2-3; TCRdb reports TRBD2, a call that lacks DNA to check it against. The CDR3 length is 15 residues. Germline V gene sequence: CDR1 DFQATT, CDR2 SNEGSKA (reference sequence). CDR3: CSAPPRERVPDTQYF.

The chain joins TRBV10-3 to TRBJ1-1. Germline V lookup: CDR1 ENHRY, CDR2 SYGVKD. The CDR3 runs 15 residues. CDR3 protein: CAISESPGRETEAFF.

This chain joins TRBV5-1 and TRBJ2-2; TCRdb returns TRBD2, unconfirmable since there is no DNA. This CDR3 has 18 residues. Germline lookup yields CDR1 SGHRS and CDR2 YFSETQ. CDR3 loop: CASSFGWASGTNTGELFF.

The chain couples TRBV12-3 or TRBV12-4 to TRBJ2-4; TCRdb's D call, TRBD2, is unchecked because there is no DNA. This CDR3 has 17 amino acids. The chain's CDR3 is CASSLLGLAGAKNIQYF.

CDR3: CASSELAGASTDTQYF. V is TRBV2 and J is TRBJ2-3; lacking DNA, the TRBD2 call made by TCRdb goes unchecked. Germline assignment: CDR1 SNHLY and CDR2 FYNNEI. The CDR3 is 16 amino acids.

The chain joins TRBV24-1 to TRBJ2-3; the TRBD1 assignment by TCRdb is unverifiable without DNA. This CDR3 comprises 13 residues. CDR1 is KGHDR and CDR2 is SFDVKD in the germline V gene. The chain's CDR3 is CATSPGGTDTQYF.

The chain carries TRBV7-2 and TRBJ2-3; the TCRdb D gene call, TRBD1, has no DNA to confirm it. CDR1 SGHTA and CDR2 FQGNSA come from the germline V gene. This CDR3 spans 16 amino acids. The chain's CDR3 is CASSRRLGQGSDTQYF.

CDR3 residues: CASSLPYPNNEQFF. The chain combines TRBV13 with TRBJ2-1; the D call from TCRdb, TRBD2, cannot be confirmed without DNA. The CDR3 is made up of 14 amino acids. Germline V gene sequence: CDR1 PRHDT, CDR2 FYEKMQ (reference sequence). The whole variable domain, filled in from reference TRBV13 and TRBJ2-1, reads AAGVIQSPRHLIKEKRETATLKCYPIPRHDTVYWYQQGPGQDPQFLISFYEKMQSDKGSIPDRFSAQQFSDYHSELNMSSLELGDSALYFCASSLPYPNNEQFFGPGTRLTVL.

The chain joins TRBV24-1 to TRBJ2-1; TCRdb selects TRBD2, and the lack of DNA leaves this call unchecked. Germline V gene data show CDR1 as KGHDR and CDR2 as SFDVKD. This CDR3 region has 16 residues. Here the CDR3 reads CATSDPSGMAYNEQFF.

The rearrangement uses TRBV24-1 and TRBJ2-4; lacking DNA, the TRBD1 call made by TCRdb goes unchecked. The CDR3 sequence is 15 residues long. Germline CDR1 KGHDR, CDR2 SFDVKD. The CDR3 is CATPCPWEALNIQYF.

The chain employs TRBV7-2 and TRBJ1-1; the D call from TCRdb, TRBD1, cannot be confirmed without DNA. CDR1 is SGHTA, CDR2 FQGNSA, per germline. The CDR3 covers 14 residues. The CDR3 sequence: CASSPRQGSTEAFF.

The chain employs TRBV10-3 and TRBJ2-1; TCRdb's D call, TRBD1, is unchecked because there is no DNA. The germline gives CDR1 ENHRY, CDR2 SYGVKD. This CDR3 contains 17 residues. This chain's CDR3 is CAIRGPRSGSSYNEQFF.

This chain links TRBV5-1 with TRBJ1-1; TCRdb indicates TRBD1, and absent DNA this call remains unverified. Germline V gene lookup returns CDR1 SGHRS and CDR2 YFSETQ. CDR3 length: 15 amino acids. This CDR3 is CASSLSGTGNTEAFF.